The 15 T cell receptor beta chains given below trace back to one sample, sequenced in a study of T-cell reconstitution after alpha-beta-depleted transplantation in children. As it was prepared, the TCRbeta library received unique molecular identifiers. One entry per CDR3 protein, called by TCRdb with MiXCR from the PCR reads. The table records 200,000 to 250,000 distinct CDR3 sequences, roughly 9.1% of them present only once. The sequenced sample was PBMCs, mostly from graft donor cells, obtained 360 days after TCRalphabeta/CD19-depleted stem cell transplant. Receptors were obtained from a male patient between 2 and 15 years old who had a stem cell transplant for acute myeloid leukemia, so the T cells may come from the graft donor.

This clonotype has more than one count but fewer than ten. V usage is TRBV20-1 and J usage is TRBJ2-7; D unresolved. V gave up 4 bases and J gave up 3 bases, with 19 bases separating them. The CDR3 is 15 amino acids. CDR1 is DFQATT and CDR2 is SNEGSKA in the germline V gene (reference sequence). The chain's CDR3 is CSATYSGSLGYEQYF. The CDR3 DNA follows: TGCAGTGCTACATATTCCGGGTCCCTTGGCTACGAGCAGTACTTC.

This clonotype showed up just a few times. V usage is TRBV20-1 and J usage is TRBJ2-5; 10 positions match TRBD1. V shed 3 bases and J 2 bases; nucleotides not matched to a gene: 0. This CDR3 comprises 13 residues. Germline-derived CDR1 and CDR2 are DFQATT and SNEGSKA (reference sequence). The CDR3 region has the DNA TGCAGTGCTAGGGGACAGGGGCAAGAGACCCAGTACTTC. Its translation is CSARGQGQETQYF.

A few counts support this clonotype. The J gene is TRBJ2-3, the V gene TRBV24-1; TRBD1 agrees at 7 bases. The germline CDR1 and CDR2 sequences are KGHDR and SFDVKD. J gave up 2 bases and V 4 bases, and 5 bases lay outside the gene matches. The CDR3 consists of 15 residues. CDR3 DNA sequence: TGTGCCACCAGTGACACGACAGGGCCCACAGATACGCAGTATTTT. Its translation is CATSDTTGPTDTQYF.

This sequence joins TRBV7-9 and TRBJ2-1, with 10 bases lining up with TRBD2. Germline V CDR1 and CDR2: SEHNR, FQNEAQ (reference sequence). CDR3 size: 15 residues. J lost 8 bases, V lost 5 bases, and 9 bases had no gene match. Here the CDR3 reads CASSRLAGGYDEQFF. As DNA, the CDR3 is TGTGCCAGCAGCCGATTAGCGGGGGGCTATGATGAGCAGTTCTTC.

This clonotype has a handful of counts. This chain uses TRBV7-6 with TRBJ2-7, with a tentative D call TRBD2 (6 bases). This CDR3 contains 18 residues. Germline values: CDR1 SGHVS, CDR2 FNYEAQ. Trimming took off 4 bases at V and 3 bases at J, with 25 bases between the two ends. CDR3 protein: CASSSRLGLGSRNYEQYF. The CDR3 nucleotides read TGTGCCAGCAGCTCAAGACTAGGACTTGGCTCTAGGAACTACGAGCAGTACTTC.

This clonotype was seen ten or more times. This chain uses TRBV20-1 with TRBJ2-3; D might be TRBD2 (5 bases). Germline V gene sequence: CDR1 DFQATT, CDR2 SNEGSKA (reference sequence). V lost 1 base and J lost 5, with 16 bases in between. The CDR3 has 15 residues. The CDR3 DNA sequence: TGCAGTGCTAGAGGTCTAGCCGTTCGAGTAGATACGCAGTATTTT. This translates into CSARGLAVRVDTQYF.

This clonotype was picked up a small number of times. The chain combines TRBV29-1 with TRBJ1-2; D is unclear. Trimming shortened V by 3 bases and J by 1 base, and 6 bases separated the two germline ends. The length of the CDR3 is 12 residues. CDR1 and CDR2 from the germline V gene are SQVTM and ANQGSEA. The CDR3 spells CSVDHLNYGYTF. Here the CDR3 DNA reads TGCAGCGTTGATCACCTTAACTATGGCTACACCTTC.

This clonotype has at least ten counts. The chain couples TRBV10-2 to TRBJ2-5, with D uncertain. The CDR3 consists of 17 residues. Germline CDR1 is WSHSY and CDR2 is SAAADI. V was trimmed by 0 bases and J by 2 bases, leaving 16 bases between them. In nucleotides, the CDR3 is TGCGCCAGCAGTGAGTCGGCAGTGGTTACGCATCAAGAGACCCAGTACTTC. Protein: CASSESAVVTHQETQYF.

A few counts support this clonotype. The chain uses TRBV7-2 and TRBJ2-5; a possible D gene is TRBD2 (5 bases). V dropped 1 base and J dropped 2 bases, with 11 bases sitting between them. The germline CDR1 and CDR2 sequences are SGHTA and FQGNSA. This CDR3 has 15 amino acids. DNA of the CDR3: TGTGCCAGCAGCTTAGGTTCCGGGATGCAAGAGACCCAGTACTTC. It yields the protein CASSLGSGMQETQYF.

This clonotype was recorded many times. The gene calls are TRBV12-3 or TRBV12-4 and TRBJ2-7, with D tentatively TRBD2 (5 bases). The CDR3 is 13 amino acids. Trimming cost V 6 bases and J 9 bases, with 18 bases left between them. CDR3 amino acids: CASSPDSAGLQYV. CDR3 sequence (DNA): TGTGCCAGCAGCCCGGACTCCGCGGGTTTGCAGTACGTC.

The V gene is TRBV6-2 or TRBV6-3, the J gene TRBJ2-1; D is unresolved. The CDR3 length is 17 residues. Germline V CDR1 and CDR2: MNHEY, SVGEGT. The V and J ends lost 1 base and 8 bases respectively, with 21 bases between them. CDR3 nucleotides: TGTGCCAGCAGTTACTGGCAGCAGCGTCTTCTGCCTCATGAGCAGTTCTTC. This sequence encodes CASSYWQQRLLPHEQFF.

The chain employs TRBV10-3 and TRBJ1-5; D remains ambiguous. Per germline, CDR1 ENHRY and CDR2 SYGVKD. CDR3 length: 14 residues. Trimming shortened V by 3 bases and J by 4 bases, and 10 bases separated the two germline ends. For the CDR3, the DNA is TGTGCCATCAGTGAACGGGGATGGAATCAGCCCCAGCATTTT. Translating gives CAISERGWNQPQHF.

In its sample, this clonotype was seen many times. The chain employs TRBV6-5 and TRBJ1-6, with D possibly TRBD1 on 6 matching bases. Germline V lookup: CDR1 MNHEY, CDR2 SVGAGI. Trimming took 6 bases from V and 7 from J, leaving 13 bases between them. The CDR3 is 14 residues long. The CDR3 here is CASSWTVGNSPLHF. CDR3 bases: TGTGCCAGCAGCTGGACAGTCGGCAATTCACCCCTCCACTTT.

This clonotype was picked up a small number of times. The chain combines TRBV29-1 with TRBJ2-5; TRBD1 is a possible D gene (5 bases). The CDR3 loop spans 14 amino acids. The germline CDR1 and CDR2 sequences are SQVTM and ANQGSEA. V was clipped by 3 bases and J by 4 bases, with 15 bases between them. CDR3 in DNA: TGCAGCGTTGATTTGGTCGACAGCTTAGAGACCCAGTACTTC. It is translated as CSVDLVDSLETQYF.

This clonotype was seen repeatedly, ten times or more. The V gene is TRBV5-1, the J gene TRBJ2-1; tentatively, D is TRBD1 or TRBD2 (5 bases each). Trimming left V 3 bases short and J 4 bases short, with 14 bases between. This CDR3 has 15 residues. Germline CDR1 is SGHRS and CDR2 is YFSETQ. CDR3 bases: TGCGCCAGCAGCTCCGCTGCGTGGGGGTACAATGAGCAGTTCTTC. Amino acids: CASSSAAWGYNEQFF.